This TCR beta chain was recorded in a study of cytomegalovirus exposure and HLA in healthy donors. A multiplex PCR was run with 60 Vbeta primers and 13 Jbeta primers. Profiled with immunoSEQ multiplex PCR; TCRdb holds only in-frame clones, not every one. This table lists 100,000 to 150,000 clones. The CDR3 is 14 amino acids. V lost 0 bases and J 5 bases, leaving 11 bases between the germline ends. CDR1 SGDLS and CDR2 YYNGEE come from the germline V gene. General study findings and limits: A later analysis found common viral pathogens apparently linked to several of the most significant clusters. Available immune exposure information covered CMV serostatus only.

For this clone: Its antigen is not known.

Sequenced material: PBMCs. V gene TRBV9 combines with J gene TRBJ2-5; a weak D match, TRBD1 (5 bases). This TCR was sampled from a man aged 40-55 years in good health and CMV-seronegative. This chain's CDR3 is CASSVVGDSETQYF. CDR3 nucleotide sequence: TGTGCCAGCAGCGTAGTCGGAGACAGTGAGACCCAGTACTTC.